This T cell receptor beta chain is drawn from a study of OX40 agonist ivuxolimab in advanced cancers. Study background: Patients were dosed with the agonistic anti-OX40 (CD134) antibody ivuxolimab. Broader study findings: The CD4+ and CD8+ T cells in the blood had expanded clonally by week 6 at 0.1 to 3.0 mg/kg. Several nonresponders also turned out to have low normalized T-cell clonal expansion.

About this clone: The target antigen is unknown.

Here immunoSEQ multiplex PCR was the method, and the copy in TCRdb shows in-frame clones only, minus some. In the table there are 61,000 or so clones, around 86% of which are singletons. V was trimmed by 6 bases and J by 3 bases, leaving 18 bases between them. CDR1 and CDR2 (germline): MNHNS, SASEGT. The CDR3 covers 15 residues. Sequencing was performed on CD4+ or CD8+ T cells sorted from blood, taken in a trial of the OX40 agonist ivuxolimab. The sequence was collected from an adult with an advanced solid tumor such as melanoma, head and neck, liver or kidney cancer. The chain carries TRBV6-1 and TRBJ2-7; D possibly uses TRBD1 or TRBD2 (6 bases each). The CDR3 loop is CASRGFPRGDYEQYF. CDR3 in DNA: TGTGCCAGCAGGGGCTTCCCGAGGGGGGACTACGAGCAGTACTTC.